This entry lists 21 T cell receptor beta chains sequenced from one sample in a study of vaccination and CD4 T cells after COVID-19. These TCRs' antigens remain unknown. Treatment of the sample: roughly 11-day PBMC culture with coronavirus spike peptide pools or control peptides (ViraFEST assay). Sequencing of cultured CD4+ T cell DNA used the Oncomine TCR Beta short-read assay. MiXCR was run by TCRdb on the PCR reads, yielding one entry per CDR3 protein. The profile covers under 15,000 distinct CDR3 sequences, with over 40% appearing a single time and 9.4% taken by the ten largest. Sample: CD4+ T cells from blood, cultured in vitro. The receptor set was obtained from a human donor who had recovered from COVID-19.

The chain employs TRBV27 and TRBJ2-7; D not resolved. The V and J ends lost 7 bases and 0 bases respectively, with 13 bases between them. The CDR3 covers 14 residues. Germline values: CDR1 MNHEY, CDR2 SMNVEV (reference sequence). DNA for the CDR3: TGTGCCAGCAAACCGGTCTCATACTCCTACGAGCAGTACTTC. It yields the protein CASKPVSYSYEQYF.

The V call is TRBV12-3 or TRBV12-4, the J call TRBJ2-2, with D tentatively TRBD1 or TRBD2 (6 bases each). V dropped 8 bases and J dropped 9 bases, with 10 bases sitting between them. The length of the CDR3 is 11 residues. CDR3 DNA: TGTGCCAGCTCCGGGGGCAGGGAGCTGTTTTTT. It is translated as CASSGGRELFF.

This chain connects TRBV12-3 or TRBV12-4 to TRBJ1-2; no clear D gene. The V gene lost 5 bases and the J gene lost 1 base, with 8 bases spanning the gap. This CDR3 comprises 13 residues. CDR3 DNA: TGTGCCAGCAGTAGCGGGGTTAACTATGGCTACACCTTC. Protein sequence: CASSSGVNYGYTF.

For this clonotype: An end of the junction does not agree with germline; a read error may underlie this. The rearrangement links TRBV6-1 to TRBJ2-5, with 9 bases lining up with TRBD2. Germline V gene lookup returns CDR1 MNHNS and CDR2 SASEGT. The CDR3 runs to 15 residues. The CDR3 here is CASREAGGPQETQYF. The CDR3 DNA is TGTGCCAGCAGGGAAGCGGGGGGTCCGCAAGAGACCCAGTACTTC.

This clonotype was observed a handful of times. The genes are TRBV7-2 and TRBJ2-7; 7 bases are shared with TRBD1. From germline, CDR1 is SGHTA and CDR2 FQGNSA. The V segment lost 6 bases and the J segment 3 bases; nucleotides outside the gene matches: 5. The CDR3 has 13 residues. The CDR3: CASRYRDSYEQYF. As DNA, the CDR3 is TGTGCCAGCAGATACCGGGACAGCTACGAGCAGTACTTC.

This clonotype was seen a few times. The chain combines TRBV20-1 with TRBJ1-1; D is undetermined. CDR3 size: 11 residues. With 7 bases removed from V and 2 bases from J, the gap between germline ends came to 8 bases. Germline loops: CDR1 DFQATT, CDR2 SNEGSKA (reference sequence). CDR3 sequence reads: CSGADNTEAFF. The CDR3 nucleotides are TGCAGTGGGGCCGATAACACTGAAGCTTTCTTT.

This clonotype was seen only a few times. The chain employs TRBV7-8 and TRBJ1-2; maybe TRBD1 (6 bases). CDR3 length equals 14 residues. In germline, CDR1 is SGHVS, CDR2 FQNEAQ. V gave up 1 base and J gave up 7 bases, with 13 bases separating them. The CDR3 spells CASSLDRGAGGYTF. In DNA, the CDR3 is TGTGCCAGCAGCTTAGATCGGGGGGCCGGTGGCTACACCTTC.

The V gene is TRBV5-1, the J gene TRBJ2-2, with 15 bases matching TRBD2. The CDR3 has 17 residues. CDR1 and CDR2 (germline): SGHRS, YFSETQ. The V gene end was trimmed by 4 bases and the J gene end by 5 bases; junction bases not matched to a gene: 6. CDR3 in amino acids: CASSPGLAGGQTGELFF. DNA for the CDR3: TGCGCCAGCAGCCCAGGACTAGCGGGGGGGCAAACCGGGGAGCTGTTTTTT. Full variable domain (remainder filled in from reference TRBV5-1 and TRBJ2-2): KAGVTQTPRYLIKTRGQQVTLSCSPISGHRSVSWYQQTPGQGLQFLFEYFSETQRNKGNFPGRFSGRQFSNSRSEMNVSTLELGDSALYLCASSPGLAGGQTGELFFGEGSRLTVL.

In its sample, this clonotype was seen once. The chain is built from TRBV19 and TRBJ1-6, with 7 nucleotides matching TRBD1. After removal of 9 bases from V and 4 bases from J, the junction contained 18 bases not matched to a gene. This CDR3 has 18 amino acids. CDR1 is LNHDA and CDR2 is SQIVND in the germline V gene (reference sequence). The CDR3 here is CASQARVGTARYNSPLHF. Here the CDR3 DNA reads TGTGCCAGCCAGGCCCGGGTCGGGACAGCAAGATATAATTCACCCCTCCACTTT.

This clonotype was picked up one time. This chain links TRBV19 with TRBJ1-5; 7 positions match TRBD1. The CDR3 runs 13 residues. The germline V gene has CDR1 LNHDA and CDR2 SQIVND (reference sequence). The V segment lost 5 bases and the J segment 6 bases; nucleotides outside the gene matches: 4. CDR3: CASSGTVGQPQHF. In DNA, the CDR3 is TGTGCCAGTAGTGGGACAGTCGGTCAGCCCCAGCATTTT.

The chain joins TRBV5-1 to TRBJ1-1; maybe TRBD1 (5 bases). The CDR3 loop spans 18 amino acids. Trimming left V 4 bases short and J 3 bases short, with 25 bases between. Germline assignment: CDR1 SGHRS and CDR2 YFSETQ. Here the CDR3 DNA reads TGCGCCAGCAGCCTCCCGAACAGGACCTCCTTAGCGGACACTGAAGCTTTCTTT. This translates into CASSLPNRTSLADTEAFF.

This clonotype turned up a few times. The V gene is TRBV5-8, the J gene TRBJ1-2; D is ambiguous. The CDR3 contains 14 residues. Germline CDR1 SGHTS, CDR2 YDEGEE. V was clipped by 3 bases and J by 4 bases, with 13 bases between them. CDR3 region: CASSSGSSSYGYTF. CDR3 nucleotide sequence: TGTGCCAGCAGCTCGGGGTCGTCGTCCTATGGCTACACCTTC.

The chain carries TRBV4-3 and TRBJ2-2; D unresolved. CDR1 and CDR2 (germline): LGHNA, YSLEER. The V end was cut by 1 base, the J end by 6 bases, with 12 bases between. The CDR3 has 15 amino acids. CDR3 sequence: CASSQALTSAGELFF. The CDR3, as DNA: TGCGCCAGCAGCCAAGCCCTGACCTCGGCCGGGGAGCTGTTTTTT.

This clonotype was detected a few times. This rearrangement joins TRBV6-5 to TRBJ1-6; possibly TRBD1 for D (5 bases). The V gene lost 0 bases and the J gene lost 9 bases, with 9 bases spanning the gap. The CDR3 covers 14 residues. Per germline, CDR1 MNHEY and CDR2 SVGAGI. The CDR3 loop reads CASSYSEGPSPLHF. For the CDR3, the DNA is TGTGCCAGCAGTTACTCGGAGGGGCCTTCACCCCTCCACTTT.

This clonotype was seen more than once but under ten times. The rearrangement joins TRBV6-4 to TRBJ2-3; a possible D gene is TRBD2 (5 bases). This CDR3 contains 14 residues. Germline V gene lookup returns CDR1 MRHNA and CDR2 SNTAGT. V was trimmed by 2 bases and J by 7 bases, leaving 13 bases between them. CDR3 nucleotides: TGTGCCAGCAGTGACCCCACCCTAGCAAATACGCAGTATTTT. Translating it yields CASSDPTLANTQYF.

The rearrangement links TRBV20-1 to TRBJ2-1; D ambiguous. The V end was cut by 5 bases, the J end by 4 bases, with 21 bases between. The CDR3 is 16 residues long. CDR1 is DFQATT and CDR2 is SNEGSKA in the germline V gene (reference sequence). CDR3 sequence (DNA): TGCAGTGCTCTCTCTGCGCGACACGTAGGTTACAATGAGCAGTTCTTC. It codes for CSALSARHVGYNEQFF.

The chain links TRBV5-1 to TRBJ2-1, with a possible D match to TRBD1 (6 bases). Germline V gives CDR1 SGHRS, CDR2 YFSETQ. The CDR3 has 17 residues. V dropped 7 bases and J dropped 4 bases, with 24 bases sitting between them. The CDR3 loop is CASYDTITGHSYNEQFF. CDR3 coding DNA: TGCGCCAGCTACGATACAATCACGGGACATAGTTACAATGAGCAGTTCTTC. Variable domain in full (rest from reference TRBV5-1 and TRBJ2-1): KAGVTQTPRYLIKTRGQQVTLSCSPISGHRSVSWYQQTPGQGLQFLFEYFSETQRNKGNFPGRFSGRQFSNSRSEMNVSTLELGDSALYLCASYDTITGHSYNEQFFGPGTRLTVL.

This clonotype showed up just a few times. The rearrangement joins TRBV5-8 to TRBJ1-3; no firm D call. V lost 3 bases to trimming and J lost 4 bases, with 11 bases between them. Per the germline V gene, CDR1 is SGHTS and CDR2 is YDEGEE. The CDR3 spans 14 residues. The CDR3 spells CASSSGPQGNTIYF. DNA for the CDR3: TGTGCCAGCAGCTCGGGTCCTCAGGGAAACACCATATATTTT.

The V gene is TRBV30, the J gene TRBJ2-5; TRBD2 might be the D (6 bases). The ends were cut back, 4 bases at V and 5 bases at J, with 11 bases in the middle. The CDR3 is 12 amino acids. Germline CDR1 and CDR2: GTSNPN and SVGIG (reference sequence). The CDR3 here is CAWTSGAETQYF. The DNA of the CDR3 is TGTGCCTGGACATCGGGAGCGGAGACCCAGTACTTC.

The gene calls are TRBV19 and TRBJ1-1, with 7 bases identical to TRBD1. V shed 6 bases and J 2 bases; nucleotides not matched to a gene: 9. The CDR3 is made up of 15 amino acids. Germline loops: CDR1 LNHDA, CDR2 SQIVND (reference sequence). The CDR3 sequence: CASRADGTANTEAFF. CDR3 DNA sequence: TGTGCCAGTAGAGCCGATGGGACAGCTAACACTGAAGCTTTCTTT.

The rearrangement uses TRBV6-1 and TRBJ1-4; a weak D match, TRBD1 (6 bases). CDR3 length equals 17 residues. Germline CDR1 reads MNHNS; CDR2 reads SASEGT. Trimming pared 8 bases from V and 0 bases from J, leaving 19 bases between. The DNA of the CDR3 is TGTGCCAGCCGGCCGGACAGACAATTTGCAACTAATGAAAAACTGTTTTTT. Translated, it gives CASRPDRQFATNEKLFF.